This is a list of T cell receptor beta chains from one sample in a study of shared clonotypes between healthy human individuals. This table comes from immunoSEQ multiplex PCR, and its TCRdb copy is limited to in-frame clones, with some not included. In the table there are hundreds of thousands of clones, approximately 95% of which are singletons. The sequencing sample was made of naive CD4+ T cells sorted from blood. All receptors come from a woman aged 25-40 years in good health. The CDR3 runs from the conserved cysteine through the conserved F or W. Fields, in order: D gene, J gene, clone size, V gene, CDR3 protein, CDR3 DNA. The D gene is left open where the match is weak. Part of the rows lack a size; the others show once, few, many or a class for expanded clones.

>-|TRBJ2-7|-|TRBV5-6
CASSLGPSPVEQYF
TGTGCCAGCAGCCTGGGACCATCACCCGTCGAGCAGTACTTC
>-|TRBJ2-1|-|TRBV7-9
CASSFVLGQLNEQFF
TGTGCCAGCAGCTTCGTATTAGGACAACTCAATGAGCAGTTCTTC
>-|TRBJ2-7|-|TRBV28
CASSLWRNEYEQYF
TGTGCCAGCAGTTTATGGCGGAACGAATACGAGCAGTACTTC
>-|TRBJ1-3|-|TRBV11-1
CASSLGQYSGNTIYF
TGTGCCAGCAGCTTGGGGCAGTACTCTGGAAACACCATATATTTT
>-|TRBJ2-1|-|TRBV19
CASSIMSGYNEQFF
TGTGCCAGTAGTATAATGAGCGGTTACAATGAGCAGTTCTTC
>-|TRBJ1-5|-|TRBV6-5
CASSPLGAHQPQHF
TGTGCCAGCAGTCCGCTGGGGGCGCATCAGCCCCAGCATTTT
>-|TRBJ2-7|-|TRBV30
CACSMGPYEQYF
TGTGCCTGTTCTATGGGACCCTACGAGCAGTACTTC
>TRBD2|TRBJ2-1|-|TRBV10-3
CAISESGGSFDEQFF
TGTGCCATCAGTGAGTCGGGCGGGAGTTTCGATGAGCAGTTCTTC
>-|TRBJ1-3|once|TRBV5-5
CASSPRLNSGNTIYF
TGTGCCAGCAGCCCCCGGTTGAACTCTGGAAACACCATATATTTT
>TRBD1|TRBJ2-7|-|TRBV19
CASSIEGYEQGYYEQYF
TGTGCCAGTAGTATAGAAGGCTATGAACAGGGGTACTACGAGCAGTACTTC
>TRBD2|TRBJ2-1|-|TRBV27
CAAGLAGLSYNEQFF
TGTGCCGCAGGACTAGCGGGACTTTCCTACAATGAGCAGTTCTTC
>-|TRBJ2-7|-|TRBV5-5
CASSLAGYSYEQYF
TGTGCCAGCAGCTTGGCGGGGTACTCCTACGAGCAGTACTTC
>-|TRBJ2-3|-|TRBV5-1
CASRGFSDTQYF
TGCGCCAGCAGAGGATTCTCAGATACGCAGTATTTT
>TRBD2|TRBJ2-1|-|TRBV6-4
CASSSSGRRNEQFF
TGTGCCAGCAGCTCTAGCGGGAGACGGAATGAGCAGTTCTTC
>-|TRBJ2-3|-|TRBV28
CASSLFKLSYGGTDTQYF
TGTGCCAGCAGTTTATTTAAGCTCTCCTATGGTGGCACAGATACGCAGTATTTT
>-|TRBJ2-7|-|TRBV12-2
CASRPPPGLAGDHEQYF
TGTGCAAGTCGCCCACCTCCGGGACTAGCGGGAGACCACGAGCAGTACTTC
>-|TRBJ2-2|-|TRBV7-2
CASTDTYTGELFF
TGTGCCAGCACCGACACATACACCGGGGAGCTGTTTTTT
>TRBD2|TRBJ2-1|-|TRBV6-1
CASSGSGTSYSGDEQFF
TGTGCCAGCAGTGGATCCGGGACTAGCTATAGTGGTGATGAGCAGTTCTTC
>-|TRBJ2-3|-|TRBV7-6
CASSFRLGSTDTQYF
TGTGCCAGCAGCTTCAGACTAGGGAGCACAGATACGCAGTATTTT
>-|TRBJ1-5|-|TRBV28
CASSPVDQPQHF
TGTGCCAGCAGTCCGGTAGATCAGCCCCAGCATTTT
>-|TRBJ2-7|-|TRBV30
CAWSERIAYEQYF
TGTGCCTGGAGTGAGAGAATAGCCTACGAGCAGTACTTC
>-|TRBJ2-7|-|TRBV25-1
CASSQFYEQYF
TGTGCCAGCAGCCAGTTCTACGAGCAGTACTTC
>-|TRBJ2-5|-|TRBV5-1
CASSYGRSVETQYF
TGCGCCAGCAGTTATGGACGGTCCGTGGAGACCCAGTACTTC
>-|TRBJ2-2|-|TRBV15
CATSRDHLGSLFF
TGTGCCACCAGCAGAGATCACCTAGGATCGCTGTTTTTT
>TRBD2|TRBJ2-2|-|TRBV30
CAWSDLGLGAGELFF
TGTGCCTGGAGTGACCTGGGACTAGGAGCCGGGGAGCTGTTTTTT
>-|TRBJ1-1|once|TRBV29-1
CSASMNTEAFF
TGCAGCGCAAGCATGAACACTGAAGCTTTCTTT
>TRBD1|TRBJ1-3|once|TRBV28
CASSLPGTGSGNTIYF
TGTGCCAGCAGTTTACCCGGGACAGGCTCTGGAAACACCATATATTTT
>-|TRBJ1-1|-|TRBV27
CASSKPTADIGGRAEAFF
TGTGCCAGCAGTAAACCCACCGCGGACATCGGGGGGCGGGCTGAAGCTTTCTTT
>TRBD1|TRBJ2-7|-|TRBV9
CASSADPGQSDSYEQYF
TGTGCCAGCAGCGCAGACCCGGGACAGTCAGATTCCTACGAGCAGTACTTC
>-|TRBJ2-2|-|TRBV27
CASSFSWAGELFF
TGTGCCAGCAGTTTTTCGTGGGCCGGGGAGCTGTTTTTT
>TRBD2|TRBJ2-5|-|TRBV6-1
CASNLAGHLETQYF
TGTGCCAGCAACCTAGCGGGACACCTAGAGACCCAGTACTTC
>-|TRBJ2-5|-|TRBV7-3
CASSLTREETQYF
TGTGCCAGCAGCTTAACTAGAGAAGAGACCCAGTACTTC
>-|TRBJ2-7|-|TRBV6-6
CASSYTGTTYEQYF
TGTGCCAGCAGTTACACCGGGACCACCTACGAGCAGTACTTC
>-|TRBJ1-5|-|TRBV18
CASSQNRESNQPQHF
TGTGCCAGCTCACAGAACAGGGAAAGCAATCAGCCCCAGCATTTT
>TRBD1|TRBJ1-1|-|TRBV15
CATSRGRVGQGGGTEAFF
TGTGCCACCAGCAGAGGACGGGTGGGACAGGGGGGAGGTACTGAAGCTTTCTTT
>-|TRBJ2-2|-|TRBV28
CASSLTDTGELFF
TGTGCCAGCAGTTTAACCGACACCGGGGAGCTGTTTTTT
>-|TRBJ2-7|-|TRBV2
CASSEALYEQYF
TGTGCCAGCAGTGAAGCCCTCTACGAGCAGTACTTC
>TRBD2|TRBJ2-4|-|TRBV4-1
CASSHGLAGGHSKNIQYF
TGCGCCAGCAGCCACGGACTAGCGGGAGGGCATAGCAAAAACATTCAGTACTTC
>-|TRBJ2-7|-|TRBV6-1
CASSEALRTGGLYYEQYF
TGTGCCAGCAGTGAAGCGCTTCGTACCGGGGGACTCTACTACGAGCAGTACTTC
>-|TRBJ1-1|-|TRBV6-5
CASSSLRNTEAFF
TGTGCCAGCAGTTCCCTGCGGAACACTGAAGCTTTCTTT
>-|TRBJ2-1|-|TRBV6-6
CASSYDGTSSYNEQFF
TGTGCCAGCAGTTACGACGGGACGAGCTCCTACAATGAGCAGTTCTTC
>TRBD1|TRBJ2-7|once|TRBV6-1
CASSDEQGYEQYF
TGTGCCAGCAGTGACGAACAGGGGTACGAGCAGTACTTC
>TRBD1|TRBJ1-1|-|TRBV6-1
CASSATGATEAFF
TGTGCCAGCAGTGCGACAGGGGCCACTGAAGCTTTCTTT
>TRBD2|TRBJ2-7|-|TRBV9
CASSVGGLAGAYEQYF
TGTGCCAGCAGCGTAGGTGGTCTAGCGGGAGCCTACGAGCAGTACTTC
>-|TRBJ1-1|-|TRBV6-5
CASSYGGKLGNTEAFF
TGTGCCAGCAGTTACGGGGGCAAGTTAGGGAACACTGAAGCTTTCTTT
>-|TRBJ2-6|-|TRBV30
CARSITSGANVLTF
TGTGCCCGGTCGATCACGTCTGGGGCCAACGTCCTGACTTTC
>-|TRBJ2-3|-|TRBV21-1
CASSKGTSGMTGDTQYF
TGTGCCAGCAGCAAAGGGACTAGCGGGATGACGGGCGATACGCAGTATTTT
>-|TRBJ2-5|-|TRBV19
CASSKTRRALETQYF
TGTGCCAGTAGTAAGACTAGGCGGGCGTTGGAGACCCAGTACTTC
>-|TRBJ2-6|-|TRBV19
CASDTWGDARSGANVLTF
TGTGCCAGTGATACGTGGGGGGATGCAAGGTCTGGGGCCAACGTCCTGACTTTC
>TRBD2|TRBJ2-1|-|TRBV27
CASSRAGGNEQFF
TGTGCCAGCAGTCGCGCGGGAGGCAATGAGCAGTTCTTC
>TRBD2|TRBJ2-1|-|TRBV7-2
CASSFTSGSNEQFF
TGTGCCAGCAGCTTCACTAGCGGGAGCAATGAGCAGTTCTTC
>-|TRBJ1-2|-|TRBV6-6
CASSYKGGGNYGYTF
TGTGCCAGCAGTTACAAGGGGGGAGGTAACTATGGCTACACCTTC
>-|TRBJ1-5|-|TRBV10-2
CASSGLGDLLQHF
TGCGCCAGCAGTGGTCTAGGGGATCTTCTCCAGCATTTT
>TRBD1|TRBJ1-5|once|TRBV28
CASSSPGGLQPQHF
TGTGCCAGCAGCAGCCCAGGGGGTCTTCAGCCCCAGCATTTT
>-|TRBJ2-7|-|TRBV21-1
CASSKVDGRNEQYF
TGTGCCAGCAGCAAAGTGGACGGGAGAAACGAGCAGTACTTC
>TRBD2|TRBJ2-7|-|TRBV6-5
CASSYLDKPSGEQYF
TGTGCCAGCAGTTACCTCGATAAGCCTAGCGGTGAGCAGTACTTC
>TRBD2|TRBJ2-7|-|TRBV28
CASSLEGWGGKHF
TGTGCCAGCAGTTTAGAGGGTTGGGGGGGGAAACACTTC
>-|TRBJ1-2|-|TRBV21-1
CASSTEAEALGYGYTF
TGTGCCAGCAGCACTGAGGCCGAGGCGTTGGGCTATGGCTACACCTTC
>TRBD2|TRBJ2-1|-|TRBV28
CASSLGFGLAGYNEQFF
TGTGCCAGCAGTTTAGGTTTCGGTCTAGCGGGTTACAATGAGCAGTTCTTC